Listed below are T cell receptor beta chains from one sample, sequenced in a study of T cells in Graves' hyperthyroidism and ophthalmopathy. TCRdb fed the multiplex PCR reads into MiXCR, producing one record per CDR3 protein. The sample shows approximately 600,000 distinct CDR3 sequences, more than 20% of them seen only once. Material for sequencing was blood. These receptors all stem from a man under 40 with Graves' ophthalmopathy. CDR3s include the opening cysteine and the closing phenylalanine or tryptophan. The D gene is left open where the match is weak. Clone sizes are given selectively: once, few, many, or a class where the clone is expanded.

V: TRBV28; J: TRBJ2-2; D: TRBD1; size: many; DNA: TGTGCCAGCAGTTATCCCACAGGGGAGAAGAACACCGGGGAGCTGTTTTTT; CDR3: CASSYPTGEKNTGELFF
V: TRBV29-1; J: TRBJ2-1; D: TRBD2; size: few; DNA: TGCAGCGTTGGGGCTAGCGGTATGATCAATGAGCAGTTCTTC; CDR3: CSVGASGMINEQFF
V: TRBV7-9; J: TRBJ1-4; D: -; size: few; DNA: TGTGCCAGCAGCTTAGCGCCCGGACAGATAAATGAAAAACTGTTTTTT; CDR3: CASSLAPGQINEKLFF
V: TRBV12-3/TRBV12-4; J: TRBJ1-1; D: -; size: many; DNA: TGTGCCAGCAGGATCGGGCAGTATGAAGCTTTCTTT; CDR3: CASRIGQYEAFF
V: TRBV2; J: TRBJ1-4; D: -; size: many; DNA: TGTGCCAGCAGTGTGAAGGGGTTCGGACCGTCGGGTGAAAAACTGTTTTTT; CDR3: CASSVKGFGPSGEKLFF
V: TRBV6-5; J: TRBJ2-7; D: -; size: few; DNA: TGTGCCAGCAGTCAAACTAGAGGCCCCTACGAGCAGTACTTC; CDR3: CASSQTRGPYEQYF
V: TRBV4-1; J: TRBJ2-3; D: TRBD2; size: -; DNA: TGCGCCAGCAGCCAAGTGGCTCCGGGACTACTGGATACGCAGTATTTT; CDR3: CASSQVAPGLLDTQYF
V: TRBV5-6; J: TRBJ2-5; D: -; size: many; DNA: TGTGCCAGCAGCCAGGACCGAAATGGGGAGACCCAGTACTTC; CDR3: CASSQDRNGETQYF
V: TRBV9; J: TRBJ2-1; D: -; size: -; DNA: TGTGCCAGCAGCGCACCGGGACACGTATACAATGAGCAGTTCTTC; CDR3: CASSAPGHVYNEQFF
V: TRBV9; J: TRBJ1-2; D: TRBD1; size: -; DNA: TGTGCCAGCAGCCCTACTAACAGGGGGCTCCCTGGCTACACCTTC; CDR3: CASSPTNRGLPGYTF
V: TRBV11-2; J: TRBJ2-2; D: -; size: many; DNA: TGTGCCAGCAGCTTAGAAGGCAGAACCGGGGAGCTGTTTTTT; CDR3: CASSLEGRTGELFF
V: TRBV6-1; J: TRBJ2-7; D: TRBD2; size: few; DNA: TGTGCCAGCAGATCAACTCGACTAGCGGAGGGGGAGCAGTACTTC; CDR3: CASRSTRLAEGEQYF
V: TRBV11-3; J: TRBJ2-7; D: TRBD2; size: few; DNA: TGTGCCAGCAGCCCACGGACTAGAACAACGTACGAGCAGTACTTC; CDR3: CASSPRTRTTYEQYF
V: TRBV7-9; J: TRBJ2-5; D: TRBD2; size: -; DNA: TGTGCCAGCAGCTTACGGGGGGACCGGGCCCAGTACTTC; CDR3: CASSLRGDRAQYF
V: TRBV7-9; J: TRBJ2-7; D: TRBD1; size: few; DNA: TGTGCCAGCAGCCCTGGACAGGAGAGCGGAGAGCAGTACTTC; CDR3: CASSPGQESGEQYF
V: TRBV11-2; J: TRBJ2-2; D: TRBD1; size: many; DNA: TGTGCCAGCAGCAGATCAGGGGGCACGAACGGGGAGCTGTTTTTT; CDR3: CASSRSGGTNGELFF
V: TRBV6-2/TRBV6-3; J: TRBJ2-1; D: -; size: -; DNA: TGTGCCAGCACGGGCGGGCCCACCTACAATGAGCAGTTCTTC; CDR3: CASTGGPTYNEQFF
V: TRBV11-3; J: TRBJ1-1; D: -; size: many; DNA: TGTGCCAGCAGTGTGAACGGACTGAACACTGAAGCTTTCTTT; CDR3: CASSVNGLNTEAFF
V: TRBV10-3; J: TRBJ1-1; D: -; size: -; DNA: TGTGCCATCAGTGAGTCTAAAGGGGGCACTGAAGCTTTCTTT; CDR3: CAISESKGGTEAFF
V: TRBV10-3; J: TRBJ2-7; D: -; size: -; DNA: TGTGCCATCAGGGGCGGGGGCGCGACCAACGAGCAGTACTTC; CDR3: CAIRGGGATNEQYF
V: TRBV19; J: TRBJ2-3; D: -; size: -; DNA: TGTGCCAGTAGTATATACCGGACAATAATAAGCACAGATACGCAGTATTTT; CDR3: CASSIYRTIISTDTQYF
V: TRBV29-1; J: TRBJ2-1; D: -; size: -; DNA: TGCAGCGTCGAGGGCGATGAGCAGTTCTTC; CDR3: CSVEGDEQFF
V: TRBV29-1; J: TRBJ1-1; D: -; size: -; DNA: TGCAGCGTCAACTCCGTTAACACTGAAGCTTTCTTT; CDR3: CSVNSVNTEAFF
V: TRBV11-1; J: TRBJ2-4; D: -; size: few; DNA: TGTGCCAGCAGCTTAGCGGGACACGGACCCAAAAACATTCAGTACTTC; CDR3: CASSLAGHGPKNIQYF
V: TRBV20-1; J: TRBJ2-3; D: TRBD2; size: many; DNA: TGCAGTGCTAGTTGGACTAGCGGGAATGAGGATACGCAGTATTTT; CDR3: CSASWTSGNEDTQYF
V: TRBV6-1; J: TRBJ2-4; D: -; size: few; DNA: TGTGCCAGCAACATTACCCGTGGGAAAGCCAAAAACATTCAGTACTTC; CDR3: CASNITRGKAKNIQYF
V: TRBV12-3/TRBV12-4; J: TRBJ1-1; D: -; size: -; DNA: TGTGCCAGCACCTACACCCCAGGGAACACTGAAGCTTTCTTT; CDR3: CASTYTPGNTEAFF
V: TRBV28; J: TRBJ2-2; D: -; size: -; DNA: TGTGCCACCCACCGGGGTGGTACCGGGGAGCTGTTTTTT; CDR3: CATHRGGTGELFF
V: TRBV7-2; J: TRBJ1-6; D: -; size: -; DNA: TGTGCCAGCAGCTTTGATGCAGGGGTAGCTTCACCCCTCCACTTT; CDR3: CASSFDAGVASPLHF
V: TRBV20-1; J: TRBJ2-7; D: -; size: few; DNA: TGCAGTGCCCGAATCGGGGGAGACGCCTACGAGCAGTACTTC; CDR3: CSARIGGDAYEQYF
V: TRBV5-1; J: TRBJ2-5; D: TRBD2; size: -; DNA: TGCGCCAGCTGTAATAGCGGGCAAGAGACCCAGTACTTC; CDR3: CASCNSGQETQYF
V: TRBV4-1; J: TRBJ2-3; D: TRBD2; size: few; DNA: TGCGCCAGCAGCCAAGATCCGGCCCGAGCGGGAGGGTCGGATACGCAGTATTTT; CDR3: CASSQDPARAGGSDTQYF
V: TRBV6-2/TRBV6-3; J: TRBJ1-1; D: -; size: few; DNA: TGTGCCACCAGACAGCTTGAAGCTTTCTTT; CDR3: CATRQLEAFF
V: TRBV12-3/TRBV12-4; J: TRBJ2-3; D: TRBD2; size: many; DNA: TGTGCCAGCAGTTTAGAAGGGGCGGGAGCAGCAGATACGCAGTATTTT; CDR3: CASSLEGAGAADTQYF
V: TRBV7-9; J: TRBJ2-1; D: -; size: few; DNA: TGTGCCAGCAGCGGAGACCCCGAGCAGTTCTTC; CDR3: CASSGDPEQFF
V: TRBV7-3; J: TRBJ2-1; D: -; size: -; DNA: TGTATATACTCCAATGAGCAGTTCTTC; CDR3: CIYSNEQFF
V: TRBV7-2; J: TRBJ2-1; D: -; size: few; DNA: TGTGCCAGCAGCTTAATCGTCGGGCGGAACAATGAGCAGTTCTTC; CDR3: CASSLIVGRNNEQFF
V: TRBV15; J: TRBJ2-1; D: -; size: few; DNA: TGTGCCACCAGCAGGGATCGGGGAGCGAATGAGCAGTTCTTC; CDR3: CATSRDRGANEQFF
V: TRBV4-1; J: TRBJ1-2; D: -; size: few; DNA: TGCGCCAGCAGCCAAGTTTCGGGTCAAATCGGCTACACCTTC; CDR3: CASSQVSGQIGYTF
V: TRBV6-1; J: TRBJ2-7; D: -; size: -; DNA: TGTGCCAGCACCTCAGGACAGATTTCCTACGAGCAGTACTTC; CDR3: CASTSGQISYEQYF
V: TRBV27; J: TRBJ2-3; D: TRBD1; size: once; DNA: TGTGCCAGCAGCTACAGGGGGGCTTACACAGATACGCAGTATTTT; CDR3: CASSYRGAYTDTQYF
V: TRBV10-3; J: TRBJ2-1; D: TRBD2; size: few; DNA: TGTGCCATCAGTTCCCGTAGCGGGAGGGCTGAGAGTGAGCAGTTCTTC; CDR3: CAISSRSGRAESEQFF